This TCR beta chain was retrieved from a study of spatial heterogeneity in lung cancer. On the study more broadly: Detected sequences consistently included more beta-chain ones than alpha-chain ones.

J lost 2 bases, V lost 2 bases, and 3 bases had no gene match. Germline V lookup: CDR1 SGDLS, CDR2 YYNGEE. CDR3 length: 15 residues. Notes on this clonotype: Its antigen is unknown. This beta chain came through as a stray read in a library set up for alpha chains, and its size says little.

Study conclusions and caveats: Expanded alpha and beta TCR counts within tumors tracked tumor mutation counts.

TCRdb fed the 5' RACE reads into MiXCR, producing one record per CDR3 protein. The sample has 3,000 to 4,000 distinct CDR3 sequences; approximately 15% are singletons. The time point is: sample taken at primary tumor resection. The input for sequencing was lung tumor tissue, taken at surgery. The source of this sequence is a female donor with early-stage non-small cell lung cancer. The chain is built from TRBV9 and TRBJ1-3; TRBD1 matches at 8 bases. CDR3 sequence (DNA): TGTGCCAGCAGCGTTGGACAGGGCGCTGGAAACACCATATATTTT. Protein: CASSVGQGAGNTIYF. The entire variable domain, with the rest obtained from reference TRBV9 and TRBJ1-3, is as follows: DSGVTQTPKHLITATGQRVTLRCSPRSGDLSVYWYQQSLDQGLQFLIQYYNGEERAKGNILERFSAQQFPDLHSELNLSSLELGDSALYFCASSVGQGAGNTIYFGEGSWLTVV.